This T cell receptor (beta chain) is drawn from a study of beta chain features in type 1 diabetes. Turning to the study itself: Cell yields, gender and age were comparable in patients and healthy donors. Examination covered almost 110,000,000 sorted cells spanning all samples. Findings and limits, study-wide: For type 1 diabetes patients, VDJ junctions showed fewer insertions and more deletions. TCRB CDR3s from Type 1 diabetes patients were moderately but significantly shorter in all four CD4+ subsets.

Germline CDR1 reads DFQATT; CDR2 reads SNEGSKA (reference sequence). The CDR3 is 11 residues long. Only a few counts were recorded for this clone. As yet, its antigen is unknown. Every bit of the isolated RNA underwent reverse transcription, so sequencing read expressed TCRB transcripts. Sequenced by immunoSEQ multiplex PCR; TCRdb stores in-frame clones only, minus some. The data show 250,000 to 350,000 clones, 14% seen once. The rearrangement links TRBV20-1 to TRBJ1-2; TRBD1 matches at 8 bases. The sequence came from a man aged 25-40 years with type 1 diabetes. Material for sequencing was naive CD4+ T cells from blood. CDR3 residues: CITGGRYGYTF. CDR3 in DNA: TGCATTACAGGGGGTCGCTATGGCTACACCTTC.